This is a list of T cell receptor beta chains from one sample in a study of shared clonotypes between healthy human individuals. Clones were read by immunoSEQ multiplex PCR, and TCRdb kept only the in-frame ones, dropping some. The data show over 850,000 clones, approximately 80% seen once. The sequenced sample consisted of memory CD4+ T cells from PBMCs. Receptor source: a man aged 18-30 years in good health. Some clones in this sample may be carry-over from other donors' samples. Both conserved end residues are part of each CDR3. D genes are given only for firm matches. A row's size may be missing; if present it is once, few, many or a size class.

>-|TRBV5-4|TRBJ1-6|-
CASSLVGRGAYNSPLHF
TGTGCCAGCAGCTTGGTAGGGAGAGGGGCCTATAATTCACCCCTCCACTTT
>-|TRBV5-8|TRBJ2-5|-
CASSFTGGSQETQYF
TGTGCCAGCAGCTTCACGGGGGGCAGTCAAGAGACCCAGTACTTC
>TRBD2|TRBV6-1|TRBJ2-5|-
CASSEGLAGVVIGTQYF
TGTGCCAGCAGTGAAGGTCTGGCGGGAGTTGTGATTGGGACCCAGTACTTC
>-|TRBV6-6|TRBJ2-5|-
CASSYWGLQETQYF
TGTGCCAGCAGTTACTGGGGACTTCAGGAGACCCAGTACTTC
>-|TRBV29-1|TRBJ2-1|-
CSVRGYNEQFF
TGCAGCGTTCGGGGGTACAATGAGCAGTTCTTC
>-|TRBV27|TRBJ1-1|few
CASSLRRERAEAFF
TGTGCCAGCAGTTTACGGCGGGAGAGGGCTGAAGCTTTCTTT
>-|TRBV9|TRBJ2-7|once
CASSASRTGSAGHYEQYF
TGTGCCAGCAGCGCAAGCCGAACGGGATCCGCTGGTCACTACGAGCAGTACTTC
>-|TRBV5-1|TRBJ2-7|-
CASSLPEASYEQYF
TGCGCCAGCAGTCTCCCCGAGGCGTCCTACGAGCAGTACTTC
>-|TRBV28|TRBJ2-1|-
CASSLWAANSLQGEQFF
TGTGCCAGCAGTTTATGGGCAGCCAACTCTCTACAAGGTGAGCAGTTCTTC
>-|TRBV27|TRBJ1-1|-
CASLKGRMNTEAFF
TGTGCCAGCCTCAAGGGGAGAATGAACACTGAAGCTTTCTTT
>-|TRBV29-1|TRBJ1-2|-
CSVDVWRGQNYGYTF
TGCAGCGTTGATGTCTGGCGGGGTCAAAACTATGGCTACACCTTC
>-|TRBV5-1|TRBJ2-5|-
CASRGLWGQETQYF
TGCGCCAGCAGGGGACTCTGGGGGCAAGAGACCCAGTACTTC
>-|TRBV21-1|TRBJ1-4|-
CASSKVNTRENEKLFF
TGTGCCAGCAGCAAAGTAAACACCCGGGAGAATGAAAAACTGTTTTTT
>-|TRBV20-1|TRBJ1-1|-
CSASRGDAFF
TGCAGTGCGTCGCGGGGTGATGCTTTCTTT
>-|TRBV28|TRBJ1-5|few
CASSFEADGNQPQHF
TGTGCCAGCAGTTTCGAGGCCGATGGCAATCAGCCCCAGCATTTT
>TRBD1|TRBV7-3|TRBJ2-5|many
CASSQGAQETQYF
TGTGCCAGCAGCCAGGGGGCGCAAGAGACCCAGTACTTC
>TRBD2|TRBV7-9|TRBJ2-7|few
CASSPAGSGEQYF
TGTGCCAGCAGCCCAGCGGGATCGGGCGAGCAGTACTTC
>-|TRBV2|TRBJ2-2|few
CASSRDTGELFF
TGTGCCAGCAGCAGGGACACCGGGGAGCTGTTTTTT
>TRBD1|TRBV25-1|TRBJ2-7|once
CASSAPGGYEQYF
TGTGCCAGCAGTGCGCCAGGGGGCTACGAGCAGTACTTC
>-|TRBV5-4|TRBJ2-3|once
CASSMEPQQGGDTQYF
TGTGCCAGCAGCATGGAACCCCAACAGGGAGGGGATACGCAGTATTTT
>-|TRBV28|TRBJ1-4|few
CASTPGGNEKLFF
TGTGCCAGCACCCCGGGGGGAAATGAAAAACTGTTTTTT
>-|TRBV7-8|TRBJ2-7|-
CASSTGQNPYEQYF
TGTGCCAGCAGCACTGGACAGAACCCCTACGAGCAGTACTTC
>-|TRBV4-3|TRBJ2-3|-
CASSQGNRDTDTQYF
TGCGCCAGCAGCCAAGGCAACAGGGACACAGATACGCAGTATTTT
>TRBD2|TRBV28|TRBJ2-3|many
CASSLGTSGSTQYF
TGTGCCAGCAGTTTGGGGACTAGCGGGAGTACGCAGTATTTT
>TRBD1|TRBV28|TRBJ1-2|-
CASSSPASSQGNYGYTF
TGTGCCAGCAGCTCGCCGGCTTCATCACAGGGGAACTATGGCTACACCTTC
>TRBD1|TRBV7-2|TRBJ1-4|-
CASSPQGTGANEKLFF
TGTGCCAGCAGCCCACAGGGGACCGGGGCTAATGAAAAACTGTTTTTT
>TRBD2|TRBV9|TRBJ2-2|-
CASSVAPGGWDTGELFF
TGTGCCAGCAGCGTAGCTCCGGGGGGTTGGGACACCGGGGAGCTGTTTTTT
>-|TRBV29-1|TRBJ1-1|-
CSVASSPTLRGTEAFF
TGCAGCGTTGCTTCATCCCCGACTCTAAGGGGCACTGAAGCTTTCTTT
>-|TRBV11-3|TRBJ2-3|few
CASSFGSDTDTQYF
TGTGCCAGCAGCTTTGGTTCCGACACAGATACGCAGTATTTT
>-|TRBV11-1|TRBJ2-1|few
CASSLGGSYNEQFF
TGTGCCAGCAGCTTAGGGGGGTCCTACAATGAGCAGTTCTTC
>TRBD1|TRBV27|TRBJ1-2|few
CASSPQGMDGYTF
TGTGCCAGCAGCCCACAGGGGATGGATGGCTACACCTTC
>-|TRBV7-2|TRBJ2-3|-
CASSLHMSNTQYF
TGTGCCAGCAGCTTACATATGAGTAATACGCAGTATTTT
>TRBD2|TRBV2|TRBJ2-7|-
CASRRTGSGLARPYEQYF
TGTGCCAGCAGACGCACAGGTAGTGGACTAGCAAGACCCTACGAGCAGTACTTC
>-|TRBV11-2|TRBJ2-3|few
CASSLIGKTDTQYF
TGTGCCAGCAGCTTAATCGGCAAAACAGATACGCAGTATTTT
>-|TRBV28|TRBJ1-5|-
CASSLLAVGSNQPQHF
TGTGCCAGCAGTTTATTGGCGGTGGGTAGCAATCAGCCCCAGCATTTT
>-|TRBV5-8|TRBJ2-5|few
CASVWGAETQYF
TGTGCCAGTGTCTGGGGTGCCGAGACCCAGTACTTC